Within the sample, the clone carrying this T cell receptor (beta chain) is medium-sized (0.01 to 0.1%). Adaptor-ligated barcode primers were used to amplify TRBV12-4/TRBJ1-2 clonotypes. TCRdb re-called the multiplex PCR reads with MiXCR, one entry per CDR3 protein. In the table there are about 1,300 distinct CDR3 sequences, around 20% of which are singletons. Trimming left V 3 bases short and J 2 bases short, with 7 bases between. This CDR3 is 13 amino acids long. This sequence originates from a female donor with breast cancer. Sequenced input: memory CD4+ T cells sorted from blood. Subset specified: memory CD4+ T cells, CD4+CD45RO+CD25-. The V call is TRBV12-3 or TRBV12-4, the J call TRBJ1-2, with a tentative D call TRBD1 (6 bases). CDR3 amino acids: CASSFDRNYGYTF. CDR3 bases: TGTGCCAGCAGTTTCGACAGGAACTATGGCTACACCTTC.